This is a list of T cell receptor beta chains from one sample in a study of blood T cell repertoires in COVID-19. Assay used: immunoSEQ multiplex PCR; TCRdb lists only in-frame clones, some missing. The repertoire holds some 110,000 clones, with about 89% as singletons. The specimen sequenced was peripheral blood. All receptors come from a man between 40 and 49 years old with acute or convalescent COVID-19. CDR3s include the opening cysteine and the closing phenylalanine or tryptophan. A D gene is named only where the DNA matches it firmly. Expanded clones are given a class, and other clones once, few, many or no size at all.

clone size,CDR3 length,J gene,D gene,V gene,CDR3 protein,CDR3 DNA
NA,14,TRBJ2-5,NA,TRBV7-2,CASSLRTNQETQYF,TGTGCCAGCAGCCTACGGACAAATCAAGAGACCCAGTACTTC
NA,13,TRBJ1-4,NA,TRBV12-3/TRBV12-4,CASRSGAEEKLFF,TGTGCCAGCAGATCAGGGGCGGAAGAAAAACTGTTTTTT
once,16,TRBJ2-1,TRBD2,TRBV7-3,CASSLNSGGAHNEQFF,TGTGCCAGCAGCTTAAATAGCGGGGGAGCCCACAATGAGCAGTTCTTC
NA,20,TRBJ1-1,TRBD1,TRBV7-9,CASTSTTQGGPWSKNTEAFF,TGTGCCAGCACTTCGACGACCCAAGGGGGCCCATGGTCGAAGAACACTGAAGCTTTCTTT
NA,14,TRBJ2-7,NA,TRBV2,CASRRTDATYEQYF,TGTGCCAGCAGGCGGACAGATGCAACCTACGAGCAGTACTTC
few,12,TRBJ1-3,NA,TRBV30,CAWTQGRNTIYF,TGTGCCTGGACCCAGGGTAGAAACACCATATATTTT
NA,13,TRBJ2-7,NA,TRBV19,CASSWQGPYEQYF,TGTGCCAGTAGTTGGCAGGGTCCCTACGAGCAGTACTTC
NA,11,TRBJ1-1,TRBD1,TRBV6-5,CATQGQGEAFF,TGTGCCACTCAAGGACAGGGTGAAGCTTTCTTT
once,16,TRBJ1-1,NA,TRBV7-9,CASSLAGTNRATEAFF,TGTGCCAGCAGTTTAGCCGGGACAAACCGAGCCACTGAAGCTTTCTTT
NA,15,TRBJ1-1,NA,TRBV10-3,CAISEGLGAWTEAFF,TGTGCCATCAGTGAGGGCCTGGGGGCGTGGACTGAAGCTTTCTTT
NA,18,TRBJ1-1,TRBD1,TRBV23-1,CASSLVISPGQGNTEAFF,TGCGCCAGCAGTCTTGTAATATCCCCGGGACAGGGGAACACTGAAGCTTTCTTT
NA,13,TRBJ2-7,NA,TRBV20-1,CSASSREFGEQYF,TGCAGTGCTAGTTCCAGGGAATTTGGCGAGCAGTACTTC
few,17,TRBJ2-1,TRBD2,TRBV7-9,CASSAIPGLAAYNEQFF,TGTGCCAGCAGCGCTATCCCGGGACTAGCGGCTTACAATGAGCAGTTCTTC
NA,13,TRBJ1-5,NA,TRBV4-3,CASSQGINQPQHF,TGCGCCAGCAGCCAAGGTATCAATCAGCCCCAGCATTTT
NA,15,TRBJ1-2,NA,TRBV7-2,CASSSGEATRAGYTF,TGTGCCAGCAGCTCGGGGGAGGCCACCCGGGCCGGCTACACCTTC
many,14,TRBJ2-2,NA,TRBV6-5,CASRTATNTGELFF,TGTGCCAGTAGGACAGCCACGAACACCGGGGAGCTGTTTTTT
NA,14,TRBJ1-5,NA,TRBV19,CATSAGGASQPQHF,TGTGCCACTTCCGCGGGGGGCGCGAGTCAGCCCCAGCATTTT
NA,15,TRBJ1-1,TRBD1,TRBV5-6,CASSLAGRGYTEAFF,TGTGCCAGCAGCTTGGCGGGCAGGGGGTACACTGAAGCTTTCTTT
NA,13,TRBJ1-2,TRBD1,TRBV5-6,CASSWDRGPGYTF,TGTGCCAGCAGCTGGGACAGGGGGCCGGGCTACACCTTC
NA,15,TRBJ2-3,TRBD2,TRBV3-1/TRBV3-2,CASSQVGLGPDTQYF,TGTGCCAGCAGTCAAGTGGGACTAGGTCCAGATACGCAGTATTTT
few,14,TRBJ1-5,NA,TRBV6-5,CASGRQVEGQPQHF,TGTGCCAGCGGCCGACAGGTGGAAGGTCAGCCCCAGCATTTT
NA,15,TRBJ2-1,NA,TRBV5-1,CASSPDLAAYNEQFF,TGCGCCAGCAGCCCCGACTTGGCGGCCTACAATGAGCAGTTCTTC
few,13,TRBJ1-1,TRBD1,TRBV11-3,CASSWTGNTEAFF,TGTGCCAGCAGCTGGACAGGGAACACTGAAGCTTTCTTT
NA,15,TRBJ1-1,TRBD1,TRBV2,CASSEKGASFTEAFF,TGTGCCAGCAGTGAAAAGGGGGCAAGTTTCACTGAAGCTTTCTTT
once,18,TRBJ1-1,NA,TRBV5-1,CASSLAGGEWGLNTEAFF,TGCGCCAGCAGCTTGGCCGGCGGGGAATGGGGTCTGAACACTGAAGCTTTCTTT
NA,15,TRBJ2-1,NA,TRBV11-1,CASNLDGGSNNEQFF,TGTGCCAGCAACCTAGATGGAGGGTCAAACAATGAGCAGTTCTTC
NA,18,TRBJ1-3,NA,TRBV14,CASSQGWGQEYSGNTIYF,TGTGCCAGCAGCCAAGGGTGGGGGCAGGAGTACTCTGGAAACACCATATATTTT
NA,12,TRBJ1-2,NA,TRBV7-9,CASSFPGGGYTF,TGTGCCAGCAGCTTCCCGGGCGGGGGCTACACCTTC
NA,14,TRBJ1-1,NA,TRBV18,CASSLQRENTEAFF,TGTGCCAGCTCATTACAACGGGAGAACACTGAAGCTTTCTTT
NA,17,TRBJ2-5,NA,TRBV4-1,CASSPQTSAGAQETQYF,TGCGCCAGCAGCCCTCAAACCTCGGCGGGGGCCCAAGAGACCCAGTACTTC
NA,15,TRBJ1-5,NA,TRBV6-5,CASSPGDWSNQPQHF,TGTGCCAGCAGCCCAGGGGATTGGAGCAATCAGCCCCAGCATTTT
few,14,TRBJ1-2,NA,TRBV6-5,CASTGGHGAYGYTF,TGTGCCAGCACCGGAGGGCACGGCGCCTATGGCTACACCTTC
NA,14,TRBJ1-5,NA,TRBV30,CAWNLLGGDQPQHF,TGTGCCTGGAATCTCTTGGGGGGTGATCAGCCCCAGCATTTT
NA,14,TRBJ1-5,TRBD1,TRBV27,CASSTGTGGWPQHF,TGTGCCAGCAGCACCGGGACAGGGGGCTGGCCCCAGCATTTT
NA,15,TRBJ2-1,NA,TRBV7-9,CASSLGLNVRNEQFF,TGTGCCAGCAGCTTAGGCCTTAATGTGCGCAATGAGCAGTTCTTC
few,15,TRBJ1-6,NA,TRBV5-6,CASSTTGRNNSPLHF,TGTGCCAGCAGCACCACAGGCAGGAATAATTCACCCCTCCACTTT
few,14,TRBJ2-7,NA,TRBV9,CASSIRFEGYEQYF,TGTGCCAGCAGCATCAGGTTTGAGGGCTACGAGCAGTACTTC
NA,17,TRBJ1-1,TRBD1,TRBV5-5,CASSPFGDRGRVTEAFF,TGTGCCAGCAGCCCCTTTGGGGACAGGGGGCGGGTAACTGAAGCTTTCTTT
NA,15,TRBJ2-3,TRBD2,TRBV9,CASSVTSGGTDTQYF,TGTGCCAGCAGCGTTACTAGCGGAGGAACAGATACGCAGTATTTT
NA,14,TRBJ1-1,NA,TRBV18,CASSPEQMNTEAFF,TGTGCCAGCTCACCAGAACAGATGAACACTGAAGCTTTCTTT
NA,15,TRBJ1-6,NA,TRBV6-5,CASSYGDKGNSPLHF,TGTGCCAGCAGTTACGGGGACAAGGGCAATTCACCCCTCCACTTT
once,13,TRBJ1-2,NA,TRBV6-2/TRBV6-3,CASSYVEFYGYTF,TGTGCCAGCAGTTACGTGGAGTTCTATGGCTACACCTTC
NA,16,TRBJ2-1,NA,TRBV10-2,CASSESLAGAYNEQFF,TGCGCCAGCAGTGAGTCCTTGGCGGGTGCATACAATGAGCAGTTCTTC
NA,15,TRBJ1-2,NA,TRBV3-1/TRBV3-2,CASSQVSPTGKGYTF,TGTGCCAGCAGCCAAGTTAGTCCCACCGGTAAAGGCTACACCTTC
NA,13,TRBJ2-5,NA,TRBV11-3,CASSTGTPETQYF,TGTGCCAGCAGTACAGGGACCCCTGAGACCCAGTACTTC
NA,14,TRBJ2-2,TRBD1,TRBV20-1,CSASSDRVNGELFF,TGCAGTGCTAGTTCCGACAGGGTTAACGGGGAGCTGTTTTTT
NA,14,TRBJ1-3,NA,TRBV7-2,CASSLGTVGNTIYF,TGTGCCAGCAGCCTCGGGACTGTTGGAAACACCATATATTTT
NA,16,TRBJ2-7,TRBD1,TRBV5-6,CASSHGQGLGAYEQYF,TGTGCCAGCAGCCACGGACAGGGGTTGGGGGCCTACGAGCAGTACTTC
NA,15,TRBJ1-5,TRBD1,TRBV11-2,CASSGGDRGDQPQHF,TGTGCCAGCAGCGGAGGGGACAGGGGCGATCAGCCCCAGCATTTT
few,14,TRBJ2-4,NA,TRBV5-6,CASTKGGAGNIQYF,TGTGCCAGCACCAAAGGAGGGGCTGGAAACATTCAGTACTTC
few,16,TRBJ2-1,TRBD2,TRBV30,CAWRTSGTSGRNEQFF,TGTGCCTGGAGAACCTCCGGGACTAGCGGGAGGAATGAGCAGTTCTTC
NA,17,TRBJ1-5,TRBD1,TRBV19,CASNTPGQGTRNQPQHF,TGTGCCAGTAATACACCCGGACAGGGGACTCGCAATCAGCCCCAGCATTTT
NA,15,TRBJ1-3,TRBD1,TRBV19,CASSEQGSSGNTIYF,TGTGCCAGTAGTGAACAGGGGAGCTCTGGAAACACCATATATTTT
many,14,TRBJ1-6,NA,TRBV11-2,CASSLESFYSPLHF,TGTGCCAGCAGCTTAGAGAGTTTCTATTCACCCCTCCACTTT
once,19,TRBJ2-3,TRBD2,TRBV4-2,CASSQVTSGGASGTDTQYF,TGTGCCAGCAGCCAAGTTACCAGCGGGGGGGCCTCGGGCACAGATACGCAGTATTTT
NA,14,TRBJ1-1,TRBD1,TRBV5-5,CASSLGTGTKEAFF,TGTGCCAGCAGCTTGGGGACAGGGACGAAAGAAGCTTTCTTT
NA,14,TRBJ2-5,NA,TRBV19,CASSSAGSQETQYF,TGTGCCAGTAGTTCGGCAGGGTCACAAGAGACCCAGTACTTC
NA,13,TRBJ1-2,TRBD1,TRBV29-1,CSVGPGGIYGYTF,TGCAGCGTTGGTCCAGGGGGCATCTATGGCTACACCTTC
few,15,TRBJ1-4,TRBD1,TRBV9,CASSPSDRVNEKLFF,TGTGCCAGCAGCCCCTCCGACAGGGTTAATGAAAAACTGTTTTTT